This T cell receptor beta chain was recorded in a study of cytomegalovirus exposure and HLA in healthy donors. General study findings and limits: The study listed around 150 cytomegalovirus-associated TCR beta chains. The classifier reportedly diagnosed cytomegalovirus status with high sensitivity and specificity.

This CDR3 region has 13 residues. Trimming removed 3 bases at V and 0 bases at J, with 5 bases between. Germline loops: CDR1 LNHDA, CDR2 SQIVND (reference sequence). About this clone: Its antigen is not identified.

Sequencing used immunoSEQ multiplex PCR; TCRdb keeps in-frame clones, though not all of them. This table has 120,000 or so clones, 85% to 90% appearing once. The source material was PBMCs. The TCR was taken from a woman between 18 and 29 years old in good health and CMV-seronegative. The rearrangement links TRBV19 to TRBJ1-1; no definite D call. The CDR3 DNA sequence: TGTGCCAGTAGTATTCAGTTGAACACTGAAGCTTTCTTT. Protein: CASSIQLNTEAFF.